This is a list of T cell receptor beta chains from one sample in a study of cytomegalovirus exposure and HLA in healthy donors. The repertoire was sequenced with immunoSEQ multiplex PCR; TCRdb's copy has only in-frame clones and lacks some. The sample records 100,000 to 150,000 clones, around 77% being singletons. The sample taken for sequencing was PBMCs. Source of these receptors: a woman aged 55-70 years in good health and CMV-seronegative. CDR3s include the opening cysteine and the closing phenylalanine or tryptophan. D genes are given only for firm matches. Some rows have no size entry. The others give once, few or many, or a class for an expanded clone.

j_gene: TRBJ1-1
d_gene: .
abundance: few
v_gene: TRBV19
CDR3aa: CASSIGGGGTEAFF
CDR3nt: TGTGCCAGTAGTATCGGGGGGGGTGGCACTGAAGCTTTCTTT

j_gene: TRBJ1-2
d_gene: .
abundance: .
v_gene: TRBV28
CDR3aa: CASIRSTDDGYTF
CDR3nt: TGTGCCAGCATCCGCTCGACAGACGATGGCTACACCTTC

j_gene: TRBJ2-4
d_gene: TRBD1
abundance: .
v_gene: TRBV11-2
CDR3aa: CASSLDQGENIQYF
CDR3nt: TGTGCCAGCAGCTTAGATCAGGGGGAAAACATTCAGTACTTC

j_gene: TRBJ2-2
d_gene: .
abundance: .
v_gene: TRBV2
CDR3aa: CASRDSTVAGELFF
CDR3nt: TGTGCCAGCAGGGACAGTACGGTCGCCGGGGAGCTGTTTTTT

j_gene: TRBJ2-4
d_gene: TRBD2
abundance: once
v_gene: TRBV27
CDR3aa: CASSLTSGLAKNIQYF
CDR3nt: TGTGCCAGCAGTTTAACTAGCGGATTAGCCAAAAACATTCAGTACTTC

j_gene: TRBJ2-5
d_gene: TRBD1
abundance: .
v_gene: TRBV25-1
CDR3aa: CASSVRDRGETQYF
CDR3nt: TGTGCCAGCAGTGTACGTGACAGGGGAGAGACCCAGTACTTC

j_gene: TRBJ2-7
d_gene: TRBD1
abundance: .
v_gene: TRBV4-2
CDR3aa: CASSQVVTGPYEQYF
CDR3nt: TGTGCCAGCAGCCAAGTCGTGACAGGGCCCTACGAGCAGTACTTC

j_gene: TRBJ1-6
d_gene: .
abundance: .
v_gene: TRBV6-5
CDR3aa: CASSSRKTGENSPLHF
CDR3nt: TGTGCCAGCAGTTCCAGAAAGACCGGGGAGAATTCACCCCTCCACTTT

j_gene: TRBJ2-3
d_gene: .
abundance: .
v_gene: TRBV7-3
CDR3aa: CASSLTRGDTQYF
CDR3nt: TGTGCCAGCAGCTTAACGAGGGGGGATACGCAGTATTTT

j_gene: TRBJ2-7
d_gene: TRBD2
abundance: once
v_gene: TRBV7-3
CDR3aa: CASSLTSPGPYEQYF
CDR3nt: TGTGCCAGCAGCTTGACTAGCCCCGGGCCCTACGAGCAGTACTTC

j_gene: TRBJ2-5
d_gene: TRBD1
abundance: few
v_gene: TRBV19
CDR3aa: CASSSTWTGVETQYF
CDR3nt: TGTGCCAGTAGTTCGACCTGGACAGGGGTAGAGACCCAGTACTTC

j_gene: TRBJ1-4
d_gene: TRBD1
abundance: .
v_gene: TRBV27
CDR3aa: CASSPRGDRRKEKLFF
CDR3nt: TGTGCCAGCAGCCCCCGTGGGGACAGGCGAAAGGAAAAACTGTTTTTT

j_gene: TRBJ2-2
d_gene: .
abundance: few
v_gene: TRBV7-2
CDR3aa: CASTPRLAGELFF
CDR3nt: TGTGCCAGCACCCCGCGTCTGGCCGGGGAGCTGTTTTTT

j_gene: TRBJ2-5
d_gene: .
abundance: .
v_gene: TRBV13
CDR3aa: CASSLGADQETQYF
CDR3nt: TGTGCCAGCAGCTTAGGGGCGGATCAAGAGACCCAGTACTTC

j_gene: TRBJ2-7
d_gene: .
abundance: .
v_gene: TRBV10-1
CDR3aa: CASSPGHSYEQYF
CDR3nt: TGCGCCAGCAGTCCGGGACACTCCTACGAGCAGTACTTC

j_gene: TRBJ1-1
d_gene: .
abundance: few
v_gene: TRBV10-3
CDR3aa: CATEGELNTEAFF
CDR3nt: TGTGCCACCGAGGGGGAATTGAACACTGAAGCTTTCTTT

j_gene: TRBJ2-7
d_gene: TRBD1
abundance: .
v_gene: TRBV5-4
CDR3aa: CASSLGQGAYEQYF
CDR3nt: TGTGCCAGCAGCTTGGGGCAGGGGGCCTACGAGCAGTACTTC

j_gene: TRBJ2-2
d_gene: .
abundance: .
v_gene: TRBV7-3
CDR3aa: CASSLSGTGELFF
CDR3nt: TGTGCCAGCAGCTTAAGCGGCACCGGGGAGCTGTTTTTT

j_gene: TRBJ2-1
d_gene: TRBD2
abundance: few
v_gene: TRBV6-5
CDR3aa: CASSYSAGGLYNEQFF
CDR3nt: TGTGCCAGCAGTTACTCTGCGGGAGGGCTGTACAATGAGCAGTTCTTC

j_gene: TRBJ2-3
d_gene: TRBD1
abundance: .
v_gene: TRBV28
CDR3aa: CASSLTWTGEANTDTQYF
CDR3nt: TGTGCCAGCAGTCTGACGTGGACAGGGGAAGCCAACACAGATACGCAGTATTTT

j_gene: TRBJ1-2
d_gene: TRBD1
abundance: .
v_gene: TRBV19
CDR3aa: CASSSPGTGDTPGYTF
CDR3nt: TGTGCCAGTAGTAGCCCCGGGACAGGGGACACCCCTGGCTACACCTTC

j_gene: TRBJ2-1
d_gene: .
abundance: .
v_gene: TRBV30
CDR3aa: CAWSDFADNSYNEQFF
CDR3nt: TGTGCCTGGAGTGATTTCGCTGACAACTCCTACAATGAGCAGTTCTTC

j_gene: TRBJ2-7
d_gene: .
abundance: .
v_gene: TRBV2
CDR3aa: CASTPSKAAGVEQYF
CDR3nt: TGTGCCAGCACGCCATCTAAGGCGGCAGGGGTCGAGCAGTACTTC

j_gene: TRBJ2-7
d_gene: TRBD2
abundance: few
v_gene: TRBV10-3
CDR3aa: CATGTSADYEQYF
CDR3nt: TGTGCCACCGGGACTAGCGCCGACTACGAGCAGTACTTC

j_gene: TRBJ1-2
d_gene: .
abundance: .
v_gene: TRBV7-9
CDR3aa: CASSFLGGWSTDPDGYTF
CDR3nt: TGTGCCAGCAGCTTCTTAGGGGGTTGGTCGACAGATCCCGATGGCTACACCTTC

j_gene: TRBJ1-6
d_gene: .
abundance: .
v_gene: TRBV12-1
CDR3aa: CASSSGQGVYNSPLHF
CDR3nt: TGTGCCAGCAGCTCAGGACAGGGGGTTTATAATTCACCCCTCCACTTT

j_gene: TRBJ1-4
d_gene: .
abundance: .
v_gene: TRBV2
CDR3aa: CASKSGFTNEKLFF
CDR3nt: TGTGCCAGCAAGTCCGGGTTTACTAATGAAAAACTGTTTTTT

j_gene: TRBJ2-7
d_gene: TRBD1
abundance: .
v_gene: TRBV10-2
CDR3aa: CASRGQGTYEQYF
CDR3nt: TGCGCCAGCAGGGGACAGGGAACCTACGAGCAGTACTTC

j_gene: TRBJ1-4
d_gene: TRBD1
abundance: .
v_gene: TRBV19
CDR3aa: CASMEGSAGGEKLFF
CDR3nt: TGTGCCAGTATGGAAGGGAGCGCAGGGGGAGAAAAACTGTTTTTT

j_gene: TRBJ2-7
d_gene: .
abundance: .
v_gene: TRBV19
CDR3aa: CASSGGGVSYEQYF
CDR3nt: TGTGCCAGTAGCGGCGGAGGGGTCTCCTACGAGCAGTACTTC

j_gene: TRBJ2-2
d_gene: TRBD1
abundance: few
v_gene: TRBV7-2
CDR3aa: CASSSQGAGELFF
CDR3nt: TGTGCCAGCAGCTCGCAGGGGGCCGGGGAGCTGTTTTTT

j_gene: TRBJ2-3
d_gene: .
abundance: .
v_gene: TRBV12-2
CDR3aa: CASRLVLGRETDTQYF
CDR3nt: TGTGCAAGTCGCTTAGTCCTAGGAAGAGAAACAGATACGCAGTATTTT

j_gene: TRBJ1-1
d_gene: TRBD1
abundance: .
v_gene: TRBV7-6
CDR3aa: CASSLRQGRNTEAFF
CDR3nt: TGTGCCAGCAGCTTAAGACAGGGGAGGAACACTGAAGCTTTCTTT

j_gene: TRBJ2-3
d_gene: TRBD2
abundance: .
v_gene: TRBV11-2
CDR3aa: CASSSGGAPSTDTQYF
CDR3nt: TGTGCCAGCAGCTCCGGGGGGGCTCCTAGCACAGATACGCAGTATTTT

j_gene: TRBJ1-6
d_gene: TRBD1
abundance: once
v_gene: TRBV4-1
CDR3aa: CASSQAGQGGSPLHF
CDR3nt: TGCGCCAGCAGCCAAGCGGGACAGGGGGGTTCACCCCTCCACTTT

j_gene: TRBJ1-1
d_gene: TRBD1
abundance: .
v_gene: TRBV7-8
CDR3aa: CASSSKFTGTGLRRAEAFF
CDR3nt: TGTGCCAGCAGCTCCAAATTTACCGGGACAGGTTTAAGAAGAGCTGAAGCTTTCTTT

j_gene: TRBJ2-7
d_gene: TRBD2
abundance: .
v_gene: TRBV5-1
CDR3aa: CASAEPGLAGVEEQYF
CDR3nt: TGCGCCAGCGCAGAGCCGGGACTAGCGGGAGTAGAGGAGCAGTACTTC

j_gene: TRBJ1-1
d_gene: TRBD1
abundance: .
v_gene: TRBV27
CDR3aa: CASSGQGGTEAFF
CDR3nt: TGTGCCAGCAGTGGACAGGGGGGTACTGAAGCTTTCTTT

j_gene: TRBJ2-7
d_gene: TRBD2
abundance: .
v_gene: TRBV2
CDR3aa: CASRPGLAAYEQYF
CDR3nt: TGTGCCAGCAGACCGGGACTAGCGGCCTACGAGCAGTACTTC

j_gene: TRBJ2-5
d_gene: .
abundance: few
v_gene: TRBV28
CDR3aa: CASRDSSGMVRETQYF
CDR3nt: TGTGCCAGTAGAGACAGTAGCGGAATGGTCCGAGAGACCCAGTACTTC

j_gene: TRBJ2-3
d_gene: .
abundance: .
v_gene: TRBV2
CDR3aa: CASTSAWADTQYF
CDR3nt: TGTGCCAGCACTAGCGCTTGGGCAGATACGCAGTATTTT

j_gene: TRBJ2-7
d_gene: TRBD2
abundance: .
v_gene: TRBV30
CDR3aa: CAWSVQPGTSGSGTYEQYF
CDR3nt: TGTGCCTGGAGTGTACAGCCCGGGACTAGCGGGAGTGGTACCTACGAGCAGTACTTC

j_gene: TRBJ2-3
d_gene: .
abundance: .
v_gene: TRBV27
CDR3aa: CASSYQGTDTQYF
CDR3nt: TGTGCCAGCAGTTATCAGGGCACAGATACGCAGTATTTT

j_gene: TRBJ2-7
d_gene: .
abundance: .
v_gene: TRBV15
CDR3aa: CATSRDLYEQYF
CDR3nt: TGTGCCACCAGCAGAGATCTTTACGAGCAGTACTTC

j_gene: TRBJ1-5
d_gene: TRBD1
abundance: .
v_gene: TRBV19
CDR3aa: CASSMGQGDLSNQPQHF
CDR3nt: TGTGCCAGTAGTATGGGACAGGGGGACCTTAGCAATCAGCCCCAGCATTTT

j_gene: TRBJ2-2
d_gene: TRBD1
abundance: .
v_gene: TRBV5-1
CDR3aa: CASSPGQGTENTGELLF
CDR3nt: TGCGCCAGCAGCCCGGGACAGGGGACAGAGAACACCGGGGAGCTGCTTTTT

j_gene: TRBJ1-1
d_gene: .
abundance: .
v_gene: TRBV4-2
CDR3aa: CASSQDRRGGTEAFF
CDR3nt: TGTGCCAGCAGCCAAGATCGGAGGGGGGGTACTGAAGCTTTCTTT

j_gene: TRBJ2-7
d_gene: TRBD2
abundance: .
v_gene: TRBV6-5
CDR3aa: CASRTTSGVTYEQYF
CDR3nt: TGTGCCAGCAGGACGACTAGCGGGGTAACCTACGAGCAGTACTTC